The entry below describes one T cell receptor (beta chain). Its antigen is currently unknown. The entry originates in a study of T cell responses to AZD1222 COVID-19 vaccine. Study-level background: It was second doses at about 4 or about 12 weeks that were pooled. Study-wide points: Clonal diversity was possibly underestimated; the donors were predominantly white British and more often female. The study found vaccine-associated CD4 TCRs spanning spike, dominant at 160-218 and 743-854.

Repertoires were generated with immunoSEQ multiplex PCR, while TCRdb's copy carries only in-frame clones and drops some. Of 100,000 to 150,000 clones listed, about 94% are singletons. V was clipped by 3 bases and J by 1 base, with 7 bases between them. Germline V gene sequence: CDR1 KGHSH, CDR2 LQKENI. The CDR3 consists of 14 residues. V and J are TRBV18 and TRBJ2-1; D gene ambiguous. This receptor was identified in an adult in good health. Material: peripheral blood, obtained on day 0 of AZD1222 vaccination. Here the CDR3 reads CASSPKGSYNEQFF. The CDR3 DNA is TGTGCCAGCTCACCTAAGGGTTCCTACAATGAGCAGTTCTTC.